What follows describes a single TCR beta chain. Its antigen is undetermined. These data originate in a study of cytomegalovirus exposure and HLA in healthy donors. Trimming at V came to 0 bases and at J to 2 bases, leaving 6 bases not matched to a gene. Germline lookup yields CDR1 LGHNA and CDR2 YNFKEQ. The CDR3 totals 17 residues. Study-wide points: What was likely a sequencing artifact was a cluster of highly shared sequence variants. In a later analysis, a missense DCLRE1C variant was linked to TCR beta V- and J-gene trimming. Rarity characterized most TCR sequences, yet some public TCRs appeared in many donors. Later analysis identified about 15,000 TCR beta sequences associated with HLA alleles, using a false discovery rate threshold of 0.05.

Amplification used 60 Vbeta primers and 13 Jbeta primers. The assay was immunoSEQ multiplex PCR, and TCRdb's table has in-frame clones only and misses some. Of some 76,000 clones listed, more than 55% are singletons. The sequence derives from a man in his sixties in good health and CMV-seropositive. The rearrangement uses TRBV4-2 and TRBJ2-2; TRBD1 matches 7 bases. Material: PBMCs. Here the CDR3 reads CASSQDIGTVNTGELFF. The CDR3 nucleotides read TGTGCCAGCAGCCAAGATATTGGGACAGTAAACACCGGGGAGCTGTTTTTT.